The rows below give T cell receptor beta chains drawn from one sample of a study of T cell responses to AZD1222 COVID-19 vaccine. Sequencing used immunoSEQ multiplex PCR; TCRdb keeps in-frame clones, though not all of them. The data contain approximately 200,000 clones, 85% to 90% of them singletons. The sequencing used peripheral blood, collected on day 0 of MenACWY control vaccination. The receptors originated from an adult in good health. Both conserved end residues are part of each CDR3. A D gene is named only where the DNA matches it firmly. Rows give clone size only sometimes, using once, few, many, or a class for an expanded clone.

CASSTVYEQYF	TGTGCCAGCAGTACGGTCTACGAGCAGTACTTC	.	TRBV6-5	.	TRBJ2-7
CASKALGVAGQPQHF	TGTGCCAGTAAGGCCCTTGGGGTGGCCGGTCAGCCCCAGCATTTT	.	TRBV19	.	TRBJ1-5
CASSRSRLAGYGEQYF	TGTGCCAGCAGCCGGAGTCGACTAGCGGGATATGGTGAGCAGTACTTC	TRBD2	TRBV5-6	.	TRBJ2-7
CASRIFSGSGAKNIQYF	TGTGCCAGTAGAATATTTAGCGGGAGTGGGGCCAAAAACATTCAGTACTTC	TRBD2	TRBV19	.	TRBJ2-4
CASSLGLAGALSEQFF	TGCGCCAGCAGCTTGGGGCTAGCGGGGGCTCTTAGTGAGCAGTTCTTC	TRBD2	TRBV5-1	.	TRBJ2-1
CASSIPGLAGGRLYNEQFF	TGTGCCAGTAGTATCCCGGGACTAGCGGGGGGGCGTCTTTACAATGAGCAGTTCTTC	TRBD2	TRBV19	.	TRBJ2-1
CASSGTGTHEQYF	TGTGCCAGCAGCGGGACAGGGACCCACGAGCAGTACTTC	TRBD1	TRBV6-2/TRBV6-3	.	TRBJ2-7
CASSSPGRTSITTNYGYTF	TGTGCCAGCAGCTCTCCTGGACGGACCTCCATTACCACTAACTATGGCTACACCTTC	.	TRBV9	.	TRBJ1-2
CASRAGTGEGYTF	TGTGCCAGTAGGGCCGGGACAGGGGAAGGCTACACCTTC	TRBD1	TRBV19	once	TRBJ1-2
CASSAASGKIGLVQFF	TGTGCCAGTAGTGCGGCTAGCGGGAAGATAGGTCTGGTGCAGTTCTTC	TRBD2	TRBV19	.	TRBJ2-1
CASRAGGPPWSYNEQFF	TGTGCCAGCCGAGCGGGGGGCCCGCCCTGGTCCTACAATGAGCAGTTCTTC	TRBD2	TRBV7-2	.	TRBJ2-1
CASSNTGVQETQYF	TGTGCCAGCAGCAATACAGGGGTTCAAGAGACCCAGTACTTC	TRBD1	TRBV7-2	.	TRBJ2-5
CATGTGEETQYF	TGTGCCACCGGGACAGGGGAAGAGACCCAGTACTTC	TRBD1	TRBV24-1	.	TRBJ2-5
CASSQYGGQPQHF	TGTGCCAGCAGCCAATATGGGGGTCAGCCCCAGCATTTT	.	TRBV7-3	.	TRBJ1-5
CASSPTSRDEQFF	TGTGCCAGCAGCCCAACGTCCCGTGATGAGCAGTTCTTC	.	TRBV7-9	.	TRBJ2-1
CASSFSTATGELFF	TGTGCCAGCAGTTTTTCGACTGCCACCGGGGAGCTGTTTTTT	.	TRBV27	once	TRBJ2-2
CASSATAAWGAGVRDTQYF	TGTGCCAGCAGCGCAACAGCAGCCTGGGGGGCGGGAGTTCGGGATACGCAGTATTTT	.	TRBV9	.	TRBJ2-3
CASSFGTRSGRPYNEQFF	TGTGCCAGCAGTTTTGGAACAAGAAGCGGGAGACCCTACAATGAGCAGTTCTTC	TRBD2	TRBV28	.	TRBJ2-1
CASRGQGAGKISYEQYF	TGTGCCAGCAGGGGACAGGGGGCGGGAAAAATTTCCTACGAGCAGTACTTC	TRBD1	TRBV28	once	TRBJ2-7
CASSQRTGGNSPLHF	TGTGCCAGCAGCCAAAGGACAGGCGGGAATTCACCCCTCCACTTT	TRBD1	TRBV28	.	TRBJ1-6
CSVADRGPSYEQYF	TGCAGCGTTGCGGACAGGGGGCCATCCTACGAGCAGTACTTC	TRBD1	TRBV29-1	once	TRBJ2-7
CASSLDNLAGDTQYF	TGTGCCAGCAGCTTAGATAACCTAGCGGGAGATACGCAGTATTTT	TRBD2	TRBV11-2	.	TRBJ2-3
CASSLGEGMNTEAFF	TGTGCCAGCAGCTTGGGAGAGGGGATGAACACTGAAGCTTTCTTT	.	TRBV5-4	.	TRBJ1-1
CASSPAALPNEKLFF	TGTGCCAGCAGTCCCGCCGCCCTTCCCAATGAAAAACTGTTTTTT	.	TRBV28	few	TRBJ1-4
CAWNGDRGYEQYF	TGTGCCTGGAACGGGGACAGGGGCTACGAGCAGTACTTC	TRBD1	TRBV30	.	TRBJ2-7
CASSFQALSYEQYF	TGTGCCAGCAGTTTCCAGGCCCTTTCCTACGAGCAGTACTTC	.	TRBV27	.	TRBJ2-7
CASSIPTGALNTEAFF	TGTGCCAGTAGTATCCCGACAGGGGCCCTGAACACTGAAGCTTTCTTT	TRBD1	TRBV19	.	TRBJ1-1
CASSIWTGITDTQYF	TGTGCCAGCAGCATATGGACAGGAATCACAGATACGCAGTATTTT	TRBD1	TRBV14	.	TRBJ2-3
CASSAPRRDNSYEQYF	TGTGCCAGTAGTGCCCCTCGCCGGGACAACTCCTACGAGCAGTACTTC	.	TRBV19	.	TRBJ2-7
CASSLPTSEAFF	TGCGCCAGCAGCTTGCCCACATCTGAAGCTTTCTTT	.	TRBV5-1	once	TRBJ1-1